This T cell receptor beta chain was recovered during a study of blood T cell repertoires in COVID-19. Study in general: Donors in the United States, Italy and Spain gave samples during acute or convalescent COVID-19. T cells, B-cell-depleted T cells, or PBMCs supplied cDNA or gDNA.

Trimming took off 6 bases at V and 5 bases at J, with 20 bases between the two ends. Germline-derived CDR1 and CDR2 are MNHEY and SVGEGT. This CDR3 has 15 amino acids. TCRdb's copy holds only in-frame clones and misses some; the assay was immunoSEQ multiplex PCR. There are approximately 140,000 clones in the sample; about 82% occur only once, and 2.5% to 3% lies in the top ten. The receptor's source is a woman in her thirties or forties with active or convalescent COVID-19. V gene TRBV6-2 or TRBV6-3 combines with J gene TRBJ2-7, with TRBD1 as a possible D gene (5 bases). The material sequenced was peripheral blood. The CDR3 is CASSPAREPPHEQYF. As DNA, the CDR3 is TGTGCCAGCAGCCCGGCCAGGGAACCCCCCCACGAGCAGTACTTC.